Each of the 18 T cell receptor beta chains below was sequenced from the same sample in a study of CD8 T cells in Susac syndrome. When the RNA was reverse transcribed, random hexamers were used with an input of roughly 0.45 to 1 ug. In TCRdb, the immunoSEQ multiplex PCR reads were re-called with MiXCR into one record per CDR3 protein. The sample shows 120,000 or so distinct CDR3 sequences, around 94% of them seen only once. The sequenced sample was CD8+ T cells from PBMCs. These receptors all stem from a human donor with Susac syndrome.

The rearrangement links TRBV10-3 to TRBJ2-7; D may match TRBD1 or TRBD2 (5 bases each). This CDR3 comprises 14 residues. The V gene's germline CDR1 is ENHRY and CDR2 SYGVKD. V was pared by 8 bases and J by 2 bases, with 16 bases between. The CDR3 is CAIRGDLTPYEQYF. For the CDR3, the DNA is TGTGCCATCCGAGGGGATCTTACCCCCTACGAGCAGTACTTC.

The chain is built from TRBV13 and TRBJ2-3; 13 bases align to TRBD2. The V and J ends lost 5 bases and 5 bases, in that order; junction bases with no gene match: 4. The V gene's germline CDR1 is PRHDT and CDR2 FYEKMQ (reference sequence). The CDR3 length is 15 residues. The CDR3: CASSPRLAGGDTQYF. DNA of the CDR3: TGTGCCAGCAGCCCCCGACTAGCGGGGGGAGATACGCAGTATTTT.

This chain joins TRBV7-8 and TRBJ2-1; 11 bases are shared with TRBD2. Trimming at V came to 5 bases and at J to 4 bases, leaving 19 bases not matched to a gene. The CDR3 has 20 amino acids. The germline V gene has CDR1 SGHVS and CDR2 FQNEAQ. In nucleotides, the CDR3 is TGTGCCAGCAGCCCGGATCGGGTAGCGGGAGGGATCTCTCTATACAATGAGCAGTTCTTC. Its protein product is CASSPDRVAGGISLYNEQFF. Full variable domain (missing parts from reference TRBV7-8 and TRBJ2-1): GAGVSQSPRYKVAKRGQDVALRCDPISGHVSLFWYQQALGQGPEFLTYFQNEAQLDKSGLPSDRFFAERPEGSVSTLKIQRTQQEDSAVYLCASSPDRVAGGISLYNEQFFGPGTRLTVL.

CDR3 sequence: CASSQLRLAGSSEQFF. The CDR3 DNA sequence: TGTGCCAGCAGCCAACTTAGACTAGCGGGTAGCAGTGAGCAGTTCTTC. The chain couples TRBV9 to TRBJ2-1; 10 nucleotides agree with TRBD2. After removal of 4 bases from V and 9 bases from J, the junction contained 13 bases not matched to a gene. CDR3 length: 16 residues. Germline V gene lookup returns CDR1 SGDLS and CDR2 YYNGEE.

The rearrangement joins TRBV7-6 to TRBJ2-3, with D possibly being TRBD1 (5 bases). Trimming left V 1 base short and J 6 bases short, with 14 bases between. The V gene's germline CDR1 is SGHVS and CDR2 FNYEAQ. This CDR3 comprises 15 residues. The CDR3 DNA sequence: TGTGCCAGCAGCTTAGAGGGCAGGGTGTTCGATACGCAGTATTTT. Its protein is CASSLEGRVFDTQYF.

This clonotype was detected once. This sequence joins TRBV12-3 or TRBV12-4 and TRBJ1-1, with D possibly being TRBD1 (5 bases). V was cut by 6 bases and J by 3 bases, with 5 bases left in between. The CDR3 runs 11 residues. DNA for the CDR3: TGTGCCAGCAGCAGGGACACTGAAGCTTTCTTT. It specifies CASSRDTEAFF.

The J gene is TRBJ1-1, the V gene TRBV11-2; 9 bases are shared with TRBD1. Losses at the gene ends were 5 bases for V and 4 bases for J; bases not matched to a gene: 14. The germline V gene has CDR1 SGHAT and CDR2 FQNNGV. The CDR3 loop spans 17 amino acids. This CDR3 reads CASSNRDRDPPGTEAFF. The DNA of the CDR3 is TGTGCCAGCAGCAACCGGGACAGGGACCCCCCGGGCACTGAAGCTTTCTTT.

The rearrangement links TRBV19 to TRBJ2-3; D gene ambiguous. Per the germline V gene, CDR1 is LNHDA and CDR2 is SQIVND (reference sequence). V lost 5 bases, J lost 6 bases, and 18 bases lay in between. The CDR3 sequence is 15 residues long. CDR3 DNA: TGTGCCAGTAGTCCTCGGGTGGAAGGAGCGGATACGCAGTATTTT. Protein sequence: CASSPRVEGADTQYF.

The J gene is TRBJ2-2, the V gene TRBV19, with TRBD2 matching over 10 bases. V lost 9 bases to trimming and J lost 3 bases; unmatched junction nucleotides: 7. Germline CDR1 is LNHDA and CDR2 is SQIVND (reference sequence). The CDR3 runs 15 residues. CDR3 in amino acids: CASKGLARDTGELFF. The CDR3 DNA is TGTGCCAGCAAGGGACTAGCGAGAGACACCGGGGAGCTGTTTTTT.

V and J are TRBV4-3 and TRBJ2-2, with D possibly TRBD2 on 7 matching bases. The CDR3 loop spans 18 amino acids. The germline V and J ends were trimmed by 3 bases and 4 bases, with 21 bases remaining between them. Germline assignment: CDR1 LGHNA and CDR2 YSLEER. For the CDR3, the DNA is TGCGCCAGCAGCCAGCATCCCGGGGGGCCCCGGGGCACCGGGGAGCTGTTTTTT. It yields the protein CASSQHPGGPRGTGELFF.

J is TRBJ1-5 and V is TRBV5-6; tentatively, D is TRBD1 (6 bases). From germline, CDR1 is SGHDT and CDR2 YYEEEE. Trimming removed 0 bases at V and 2 bases at J, with 12 bases between. The CDR3 extends over 16 amino acids. CDR3 protein: CASSLDRELGNQPQHF. The CDR3 DNA reads TGTGCCAGCAGCTTGGACAGGGAATTGGGCAATCAGCCCCAGCATTTT.

The CDR3 here is CSARVDRAGQPQHF. The CDR3 DNA reads TGCAGTGCTAGAGTTGACAGGGCCGGTCAGCCCCAGCATTTT. The J gene is TRBJ1-5, the V gene TRBV20-1; 7 nucleotides align to TRBD1. Per the germline V gene, CDR1 is DFQATT and CDR2 is SNEGSKA (reference sequence). The CDR3 contains 14 residues. V shed 1 base, J shed 6 bases, and the junction held 6 bases outside the gene matches.

This clonotype was seen only once. The rearrangement uses TRBV2 and TRBJ1-4; perhaps TRBD1 as D (5 bases). V was shortened by 3 bases and J by 4 bases, with 9 bases between the two germline ends. CDR1 SNHLY and CDR2 FYNNEI come from the germline V gene. The length of the CDR3 is 14 residues. The CDR3 nucleotides read TGTGCCAGCAGTGACGGGCAGGGTAATGAAAAACTGTTTTTT. As protein: CASSDGQGNEKLFF.

V and J are TRBV28 and TRBJ2-3; D is unclear. Germline values: CDR1 MDHEN, CDR2 SYDVKM. The V end lost 7 bases, the J end lost 4 bases, and 15 bases lay between the germline ends. The CDR3 length is 14 residues. CDR3 in amino acids: CASNLDTRSDTQYF. The CDR3 bases are TGTGCCAGCAATCTTGACACCCGGTCAGATACGCAGTATTTT.

Remarks on this clonotype: An end of the junction does not agree with germline; a read error may underlie this. The genes are TRBV20-1 and TRBJ2-5; possibly TRBD1 or TRBD2 for D (5 bases each). This CDR3 has 13 residues. Germline-derived CDR1 and CDR2 are DFQATT and SNEGSKA (reference sequence). CDR3: CSARDLGDGALNF. DNA of the CDR3: TGCAGTGCTAGAGATTTAGGGGACGGAGCCCTTAACTTC.

The V and J genes are TRBV9 and TRBJ1-1, with D possibly TRBD1 on 5 matching bases. The CDR3 has 14 residues. Germline lookup yields CDR1 SGDLS and CDR2 YYNGEE. V was trimmed by 4 bases and J by 4 bases, leaving 14 bases between them. This CDR3 is CASSTGVGPTEAFF. DNA of the CDR3: TGTGCCAGCAGCACGGGCGTGGGGCCCACTGAAGCTTTCTTT.

The genes are TRBV19 and TRBJ2-7; the match to TRBD2 covers 10 bases. Per germline, CDR1 LNHDA and CDR2 SQIVND (reference sequence). Losses at the gene ends were 3 bases for V and 2 bases for J; bases not matched to a gene: 4. CDR3 length: 15 amino acids. The CDR3 nucleotides are TGTGCCAGTAGTATGGGTCTAGCGGGAGCCTACGAGCAGTACTTC. As protein: CASSMGLAGAYEQYF.

The chain has TRBV30 and TRBJ2-7; D gene uncertain. This CDR3 has 15 residues. Germline-derived CDR1 and CDR2 are GTSNPN and SVGIG (reference sequence). V gave up 3 bases and J gave up 3 bases, with 18 bases separating them. CDR3 bases: TGTGCCTGGAGCAACTCCAGTCGAAACTTCTACGAGCAGTACTTC. Translated: CAWSNSSRNFYEQYF.